This T cell receptor (beta chain) was recovered during a study of Ad26.COV2.S vaccination and SARS-CoV-2 variants. Study background: A participant enrolled in the COV1001 Ad26.COV2.S trial arm provided the sample.

As concerns this clone: At the DNA level, this CDR3 is encoded by other sequences in the same sample as well.

V gave up 3 bases and J gave up 6 bases; unmatched junction bases: 0. The CDR3 is 14 amino acids. Germline V gene sequence: CDR1 SGHTA, CDR2 FQGNSA. Sequenced by immunoSEQ multiplex PCR; TCRdb stores in-frame clones only, minus some. Of fewer than 400,000 clones listed, 70% to 90% are singletons. Noted treatment: approximately 18 received Ad26.COV2.S at low or high dose, single or two shots; about 5 received placebo; per-sample allocation not given. At day 63 after the first vaccine or placebo injection, samples were drawn. Wuhan-strain SARS-CoV-2 spike was expressed by the Ad26 vector that made up the vaccine.

V is TRBV7-2 and J is TRBJ2-2; 11 nucleotides match TRBD2. The origin of this receptor is a person between 18 and 65 years old who received the Ad26.COV2.S COVID-19 vaccine or a placebo. The material sequenced was peripheral blood, taken in a trial of Ad26.COV2.S vaccine versus placebo. The CDR3 DNA follows: TGTGCCAGCAGCTTTAGCGGGGGGGCCGGGGAGCTGTTTTTT. It specifies CASSFSGGAGELFF.